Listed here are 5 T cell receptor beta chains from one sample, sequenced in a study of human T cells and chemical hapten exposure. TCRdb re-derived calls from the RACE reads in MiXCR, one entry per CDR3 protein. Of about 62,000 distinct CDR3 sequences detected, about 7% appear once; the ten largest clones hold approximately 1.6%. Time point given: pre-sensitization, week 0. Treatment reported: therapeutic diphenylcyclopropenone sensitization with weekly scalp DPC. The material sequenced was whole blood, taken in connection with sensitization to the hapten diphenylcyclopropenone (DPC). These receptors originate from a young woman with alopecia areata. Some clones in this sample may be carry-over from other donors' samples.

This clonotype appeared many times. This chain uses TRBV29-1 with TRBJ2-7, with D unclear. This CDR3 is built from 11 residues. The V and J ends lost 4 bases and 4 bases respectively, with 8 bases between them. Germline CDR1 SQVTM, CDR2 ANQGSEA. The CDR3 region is CSVVKGYEQYF. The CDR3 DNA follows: TGCAGCGTTGTAAAGGGTTACGAGCAGTACTTC.

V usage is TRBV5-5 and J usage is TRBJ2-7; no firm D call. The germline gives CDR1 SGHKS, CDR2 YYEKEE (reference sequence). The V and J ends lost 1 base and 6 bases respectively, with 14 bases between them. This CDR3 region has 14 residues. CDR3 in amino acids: CASSLLIPKFEQYF. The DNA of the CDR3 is TGTGCCAGCAGCTTGTTGATCCCTAAATTCGAGCAGTACTTC.

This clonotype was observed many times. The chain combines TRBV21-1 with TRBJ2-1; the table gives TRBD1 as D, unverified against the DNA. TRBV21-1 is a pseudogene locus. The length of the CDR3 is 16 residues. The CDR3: CASSSRSGQNYNEQFF. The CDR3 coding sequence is TGTGCCAGCAGCAGCCGGTCGGGACAGAACTACAATGAGCAGTTCTTC.

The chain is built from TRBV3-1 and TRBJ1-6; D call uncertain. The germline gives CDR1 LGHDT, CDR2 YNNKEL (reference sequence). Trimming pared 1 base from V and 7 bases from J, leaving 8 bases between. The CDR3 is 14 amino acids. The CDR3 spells CASSQGAENSPLHF. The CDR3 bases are TGTGCCAGCAGCCAAGGGGCAGAAAATTCACCCCTCCACTTT.

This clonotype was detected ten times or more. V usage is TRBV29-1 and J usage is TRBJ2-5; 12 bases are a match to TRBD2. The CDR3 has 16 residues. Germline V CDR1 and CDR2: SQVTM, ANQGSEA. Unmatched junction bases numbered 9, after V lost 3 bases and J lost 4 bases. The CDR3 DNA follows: TGCAGCGTTGACCCGACTAGCGGGGGAAGTGGAGAGACCCAGTACTTC. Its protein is CSVDPTSGGSGETQYF.